This T cell receptor (beta chain) was captured by sequencing in a study of blood T cell repertoires in COVID-19. Across the study: T cells, B-cell-depleted T cells, or PBMCs supplied cDNA or gDNA.

The germline V gene encodes CDR1 SEHNR and CDR2 FQNEAQ (reference sequence). The CDR3 totals 13 residues. The V and J ends lost 2 bases and 6 bases respectively, with 10 bases between them. Data came from immunoSEQ multiplex PCR; TCRdb stores just in-frame clones and leaves some out. The sample lists over 200,000 clones; about 89% were seen once. The V gene is TRBV7-9, the J gene TRBJ1-2, with D uncertain. The TCR originated in a man in his forties who had recovered from COVID-19. The sequenced material came from peripheral blood. The CDR3 is CASSLIGGDGYTF. The DNA for the CDR3 is TGTGCCAGCAGCTTAATAGGAGGCGATGGCTACACCTTC.